Sequencing of this TCR beta chain was carried out in a study of technical replicates of blood from a handful of donors. Clones were sequenced by immunoSEQ multiplex PCR, and TCRdb holds only the in-frame ones, with some missing. The sample consists of approximately 90,000 clones, roughly 96% of them appearing once. The ends were cut back, 3 bases at V and 0 bases at J, with 15 bases in the middle. The CDR3 is 16 amino acids. CDR1 is ENHRY, CDR2 SYGVKD, per germline. Sequencing input: T cells isolated from PBMCs. This chain connects TRBV10-3 to TRBJ2-7; D is possibly TRBD2 (5 bases). The TCR was taken from a human donor in good health. The CDR3 is CAISDLTGKSSYEQYF. In DNA, the CDR3 is TGTGCCATCAGTGACCTCACCGGGAAGAGCTCCTACGAGCAGTACTTC.